Below are 25 T cell receptor beta chains sequenced from a single sample in a study of blood T cell repertoires in COVID-19. The method was immunoSEQ multiplex PCR; TCRdb's version includes in-frame clones alone and lacks a portion of them. Among hundreds of thousands of clones listed, more than 75% were seen once. The sequencing sample was made of PBMCs or T cells enriched from blood (not recorded which). These receptors all stem from a woman in her twenties or thirties who had recovered from COVID-19.

V usage is TRBV7-3 and J usage is TRBJ1-1; D gene ambiguous. Between the trimmed V and J ends, which lost 5 bases and 2 bases, there was a span of 9 bases. Germline V CDR1 and CDR2: SGHTA, FQGTGA. CDR3 length: 13 residues. CDR3 sequence: CASSLPVNTEAFF. CDR3 bases: TGTGCCAGCAGCCTACCGGTTAACACTGAAGCTTTCTTT. Full variable domain (missing parts from reference TRBV7-3 and TRBJ1-1): GAGVSQTPSNKVTEKGKYVELRCDPISGHTALYWYRQSLGQGPEFLIYFQGTGAADDSGLPNDRFFAVRPEGSVSTLKIQRTERGDSAVYLCASSLPVNTEAFFGQGTRLTVV.

The chain joins TRBV1 to TRBJ1-5. TRBV1 is listed as a pseudogene. There are 16 residues in the CDR3. The CDR3 DNA reads TGCACCAGCAGCCGCCCCGCAAGAGATAGCAATCAGCCCCAGCATTTT. Translation gives CTSSRPARDSNQPQHF.

The chain links TRBV6-5 to TRBJ1-3; D perhaps matches TRBD1 (6 bases). In germline, CDR1 is MNHEY, CDR2 SVGAGI. The CDR3 contains 14 residues. With 6 bases removed from V and 0 bases from J, the gap between germline ends came to 9 bases. As DNA, the CDR3 is TGTGCCAGCAGCAGGGGCTCCTCTGGAAACACCATATATTTT. It yields the protein CASSRGSSGNTIYF.

The chain combines TRBV5-4 with TRBJ2-1, with 10 bases matching TRBD2. CDR1 is SGHNT, CDR2 YYREEE, per germline (reference sequence). J was trimmed by 10 bases and V by 0 bases; bases with no gene match: 7. The CDR3 is 15 amino acids. CDR3 bases: TGTGCCAGCAGCTTGGGTGGGACTAGCGTTTACGAGCAGTTCTTC. Its translation: CASSLGGTSVYEQFF. Full variable domain (outside the CDR3, taken from reference TRBV5-4 and TRBJ2-1): ETGVTQSPTHLIKTRGQQVTLRCSSQSGHNTVSWYQQALGQGPQFIFQYYREEENGRGNFPPRFSGLQFPNYSSELNVNALELDDSALYLCASSLGGTSVYEQFFGPGTRLTVL.

The rearrangement links TRBV9 to TRBJ2-3, with D tentatively TRBD2 (5 bases). Germline CDR1 and CDR2: SGDLS and YYNGEE. This CDR3 spans 16 amino acids. V lost 0 bases to trimming and J lost 4 bases, with 15 bases between them. CDR3 loop: CASSVGPSISADTQYF. CDR3 bases: TGTGCCAGCAGCGTAGGACCCTCTATTAGCGCAGATACGCAGTATTTT.

This chain links TRBV2 with TRBJ1-2; unclear D gene. CDR1 is SNHLY and CDR2 is FYNNEI in the germline V gene. Trimming took 6 bases from V and 8 from J, leaving 25 bases between them. CDR3 length: 16 residues. This chain's CDR3 is CASSARTSGFPAGYTF. In DNA form, the CDR3 reads TGTGCCAGCAGCGCGAGGACTTCCGGGTTCCCCGCCGGCTACACCTTC.

J is TRBJ2-7 and V is TRBV14, with D possibly being TRBD1 (5 bases). CDR3 size: 13 residues. Trimming cost V 4 bases and J 5 bases, with 12 bases left between them. Germline V gives CDR1 SGHDN, CDR2 FVKESK. The CDR3, as DNA: TGTGCCAGCAGCCCAGGCAGGGTCGACGAGCAGTACTTC. It is translated as CASSPGRVDEQYF.

The V and J genes are TRBV7-6 and TRBJ1-3, with 7 bases aligning to TRBD1. The germline V gene has CDR1 SGHVS and CDR2 FNYEAQ. Unmatched junction bases numbered 4, after V lost 2 bases and J lost 0 bases. The CDR3 has 16 amino acids. This chain's CDR3 is CASSLKGDSSGNTIYF. For the CDR3, the DNA is TGTGCCAGCAGCTTAAAAGGGGACAGCTCTGGAAACACCATATATTTT.

V gene TRBV30 combines with J gene TRBJ2-5, with D possibly matching TRBD2 (6 bases). The V end was cut by 3 bases, the J end by 0 bases, with 8 bases between. Germline CDR1 is GTSNPN and CDR2 is SVGIG (reference sequence). The CDR3 runs to 13 residues. CDR3 sequence: CAWRGTYQETQYF. The CDR3 DNA is TGTGCCTGGAGAGGGACTTACCAAGAGACCCAGTACTTC.

This rearrangement joins TRBV30 to TRBJ1-2; TRBD1 might be the D (5 bases). Germline-derived CDR1 and CDR2 are GTSNPN and SVGIG (reference sequence). CDR3 length: 13 amino acids. V was cut by 4 bases and J by 3 bases, with 12 bases left in between. The CDR3 here is CAWTVGGDYGYTF. CDR3 in DNA: TGTGCCTGGACTGTCGGGGGGGACTATGGCTACACCTTC.

The rearrangement links TRBV5-1 to TRBJ1-1; D possibly corresponds to TRBD1 (5 bases). This CDR3 has 16 residues. Trimming pared 3 bases from V and 4 bases from J, leaving 19 bases between. Germline V gene lookup returns CDR1 SGHRS and CDR2 YFSETQ. The CDR3 bases are TGCGCCAGCAGCTCGGGCTCGTCAGGGTCATCCACTGAAGCTTTCTTT. Translation gives CASSSGSSGSSTEAFF.

The V and J genes are TRBV11-2 and TRBJ2-2; maybe TRBD2 (6 bases). The V end was cut by 6 bases, the J end by 0 bases, with 17 bases between. Germline assignment: CDR1 SGHAT and CDR2 FQNNGV. The length of the CDR3 is 17 residues. The CDR3 DNA follows: TGTGCCAGCAGGGTCTCGACATGGGAGGCGAACACCGGGGAGCTGTTTTTT. Translation gives CASRVSTWEANTGELFF.

This chain uses TRBV7-8 with TRBJ2-2, with D possibly TRBD1 on 6 matching bases. The CDR3 spans 14 residues. Germline loops: CDR1 SGHVS, CDR2 FQNEAQ. Trimming shortened V by 3 bases and J by 5 bases, and 10 bases separated the two germline ends. CDR3 sequence: CASSLSTGTGELFF. In DNA form, the CDR3 reads TGTGCCAGCAGCTTGTCCACAGGGACCGGGGAGCTGTTTTTT.

This chain links TRBV7-8 with TRBJ2-7; 10 positions agree with TRBD1. V shed 3 bases, J shed 2 bases, and the junction held 1 base outside the gene matches. The CDR3 is 14 amino acids. Germline CDR1 is SGHVS and CDR2 is FQNEAQ. The CDR3 nucleotides read TGTGCCAGCAGCTTCGGGACAGGGGCCTACGAGCAGTACTTC. Protein product: CASSFGTGAYEQYF.

This clone was counted between two and nine times. V is TRBV19 and J is TRBJ2-1, with TRBD1 as a possible D gene (6 bases). Trimming cost V 5 bases and J 9 bases, with 14 bases left between them. The CDR3 loop spans 13 amino acids. Germline V gives CDR1 LNHDA, CDR2 SQIVND (reference sequence). CDR3 sequence (DNA): TGTGCCAGTAGTGCACAGGGTATCGGTGAGCAGTTCTTC. Translation gives CASSAQGIGEQFF. Combining the CDR3 with reference TRBV19 and TRBJ2-1 gives the whole variable domain DGGITQSPKYLFRKEGQNVTLSCEQNLNHDAMYWYRQDPGQGLRLIYYSQIVNDFQKGDIAEGYSVSREKKESFPLTVTSAQKNPTAFYLCASSAQGIGEQFFGPGTRLTVL.

The count of this clone is one. The CDR3: CASSWTGNGVYEQYF. The CDR3, as DNA: TGCGCCAGCAGCTGGACAGGGAACGGGGTCTACGAGCAGTACTTC. The chain combines TRBV5-1 with TRBJ2-7, with 8 nucleotides matching TRBD1. Trimming took 3 bases from V and 3 from J; bases not matched to a gene: 8. This CDR3 spans 15 amino acids. Germline V gene lookup returns CDR1 SGHRS and CDR2 YFSETQ. Full variable domain (rest looked up from reference TRBV5-1 and TRBJ2-7): KAGVTQTPRYLIKTRGQQVTLSCSPISGHRSVSWYQQTPGQGLQFLFEYFSETQRNKGNFPGRFSGRQFSNSRSEMNVSTLELGDSALYLCASSWTGNGVYEQYFGPGTRLTVT.

The V call is TRBV28, the J call TRBJ2-1; 11 bases fit TRBD1. The CDR3 length is 15 residues. J was trimmed by 8 bases and V by 3 bases; bases with no gene match: 6. Germline V CDR1 and CDR2: MDHEN, SYDVKM. Here the CDR3 DNA reads TGTGCCAGCAGTTTCAGGACAGGGGGCCGGGATGAGCAGTTCTTC. Its translation: CASSFRTGGRDEQFF.

V gene TRBV5-1 combines with J gene TRBJ1-5; weak D call: TRBD1 (6 bases). The CDR3 is made up of 15 amino acids. The germline CDR1 and CDR2 sequences are SGHRS and YFSETQ. The V gene lost 4 bases and the J gene lost 3 bases, with 14 bases spanning the gap. CDR3 protein: CASSLGTSSNQPQHF. In nucleotides, the CDR3 is TGCGCCAGCAGCCTTGGGACATCTTCCAATCAGCCCCAGCATTTT.

This clone showed up just a few times. Germline is not matched at one junction end, which may reflect a read error. This chain links TRBV2 with TRBJ1-5, with D possibly TRBD1 on 6 matching bases. Germline CDR1 SNHLY, CDR2 FYNNEI. The CDR3 consists of 15 residues. The CDR3 bases are TGTGCCAGCAGGGAAGACAGGTCACGATCCCAGCCCCAGCATTTT. Protein product: CASREDRSRSQPQHF.

The genes are TRBV27 and TRBJ1-1; weak D call: TRBD1 (5 bases). V lost 5 bases to trimming and J lost 2 bases, with 12 bases between them. CDR3 length: 14 residues. Germline CDR1 is MNHEY and CDR2 is SMNVEV (reference sequence). CDR3 region: CASSPRQGNTEAFF. The CDR3 DNA reads as TGTGCCAGCAGTCCCCGGCAGGGTAACACTGAAGCTTTCTTT.

This chain connects TRBV7-9 to TRBJ1-2; no clear D gene. V dropped 4 bases and J dropped 4 bases, with 13 bases sitting between them. The CDR3 runs to 14 residues. Germline V lookup: CDR1 SEHNR, CDR2 FQNEAQ (reference sequence). Here the CDR3 reads CASSSMRGFYGYTF. CDR3 coding DNA: TGTGCCAGCAGCTCCATGCGGGGATTCTATGGCTACACCTTC.

V usage is TRBV4-2 and J usage is TRBJ2-3; 9 bases match TRBD1. Per the germline V gene, CDR1 is LGHNA and CDR2 is YNFKEQ. The CDR3 sequence is 15 residues long. Unmatched junction bases numbered 7, after V lost 4 bases and J lost 5 bases. The CDR3: CASSPGDRAGDTQYF. The CDR3 DNA sequence: TGTGCCAGCAGCCCGGGGGACAGGGCAGGAGATACGCAGTATTTT.

The chain uses TRBV6-5 and TRBJ2-6; D remains unclear. Trimming removed 5 bases from V and 4 bases from J, with 9 bases in between. CDR3 length: 14 residues. From germline, CDR1 is MNHEY and CDR2 SVGAGI. CDR3 region: CASSTGLGANVLTF. In nucleotides, the CDR3 is TGTGCCAGCAGTACGGGTTTAGGGGCCAACGTCCTGACTTTC.

This clone was seen more than once but under ten times. V usage is TRBV11-2 and J usage is TRBJ2-3; the D is unclear. Germline CDR1 and CDR2: SGHAT and FQNNGV. CDR3 length: 13 amino acids. Trimming cost V 0 bases and J 3 bases, with 4 bases left between them. CDR3 DNA: TGTGCCAGCAGCTTAGATTTAACAGATACGCAGTATTTT. It yields the protein CASSLDLTDTQYF.

The V call is TRBV7-9, the J call TRBJ1-1, with a weak D call TRBD1 (6 bases). Trimming removed 8 bases from V and 0 bases from J, with 16 bases in between. The CDR3 totals 15 residues. Germline V gives CDR1 SEHNR, CDR2 FQNEAQ (reference sequence). This CDR3 reads CASHTGNRMNTEAFF. The DNA for the CDR3 is TGTGCCAGCCACACAGGGAACAGGATGAACACTGAAGCTTTCTTT.